This T cell receptor beta chain came from a study of T cells expressing NK-cell markers. At the level of the study: Investigators obtained TCR beta repertoires from sorted CD3+CD56+NKG2C+, CD3+CD56+NKG2C- and CD3+CD56-NKG2C+ T cells.

TCRdb re-called the 5' RACE reads and shows each CDR3 protein once, DNA omitted. This table holds roughly 170,000 distinct CDR3 sequences. The receptor was isolated from a woman between 18 and 69 years old in good health. The specimen sequenced was blood T cells: a sorted CD56 or NKG2C T cell subset, CD4+ or CD8+ T cells, or bulk PBMC T cells (not recorded which).

The CDR3 protein is CASSYSGLAGQTGELFF. The J gene is TRBJ2-2, the V gene TRBV6-5; no DNA is available, so the TRBD2 call from TCRdb remains unchecked. CDR3 length equals 17 residues. The germline CDR1 and CDR2 sequences are MNHEY and SVGAGI.